One and the same sample provided the 20 T cell receptor beta chains below, sequenced in a study of T cells after posttransplantation cyclophosphamide. Repertoires were generated with immunoSEQ multiplex PCR, while TCRdb's copy carries only in-frame clones and drops some. The data contain some 17,000 clones, roughly four fifths of them singletons. Treatment was busulfan-fludarabine conditioning, a marrow graft, and cyclophosphamide on days +3 and +4. The sample in question was CD8+ T cells sorted from PBMCs, obtained 1903 days after a stem cell transplant with posttransplant cyclophosphamide. The receptor source for this set is a female patient between 35 and 55 years old who received an allogeneic stem cell transplant from a related donor, was CMV-positive, and had no GVHD. Part of the T cells may come from the graft donor.

The chain uses TRBV5-6 and TRBJ1-4; TRBD1 is a possible D gene (5 bases). V gave up 0 bases and J gave up 3 bases, with 12 bases separating them. Germline V gives CDR1 SGHDT, CDR2 YYEEEE. The CDR3 runs to 16 residues. The CDR3 loop reads CASSLAGGVANEKLFF. In nucleotides, the CDR3 is TGTGCCAGCAGCTTGGCCGGGGGAGTCGCTAATGAAAAACTGTTTTTT.

This sequence joins TRBV2 and TRBJ1-5; D remains ambiguous. V was pared by 4 bases and J by 0 bases, with 10 bases between. Germline CDR1 and CDR2: SNHLY and FYNNEI. The CDR3 has 15 residues. The CDR3 protein is CASSGRSYSNQPQHF. In nucleotides, the CDR3 is TGTGCCAGCAGTGGTCGCAGTTATAGCAATCAGCCCCAGCATTTT. Using reference TRBV2 and TRBJ1-5 for the parts outside the CDR3, the full variable domain is EPEVTQTPSHQVTQMGQEVILRCVPISNHLYFYWYRQILGQKVEFLVSFYNNEISEKSEIFDDQFSVERPDGSNFTLKIRSTKLEDSAMYFCASSGRSYSNQPQHFGDGTRLSIL.

The rearrangement links TRBV9 to TRBJ1-2; tentatively, D is TRBD1 (5 bases). Per the germline V gene, CDR1 is SGDLS and CDR2 is YYNGEE. The CDR3 contains 15 residues. The germline V and J ends were trimmed by 6 bases and 3 bases, with 18 bases remaining between them. In nucleotides, the CDR3 is TGTGCCAGCAATTTGGGGACGGGACTTGACTATGGCTACACCTTC. It yields the protein CASNLGTGLDYGYTF.

This clone was recorded a few times. The gene calls are TRBV11-2 and TRBJ1-5; D gene ambiguous. The CDR3 contains 13 residues. Germline CDR1 and CDR2: SGHAT and FQNNGV. V lost 1 base and J lost 10, with 11 bases in between. The CDR3 loop reads CASSLGRGIPQHF. CDR3 bases: TGTGCCAGCAGCTTAGGTCGGGGAATACCCCAGCATTTT.

The V and J genes are TRBV4-2 and TRBJ2-1, with D possibly being TRBD2 (6 bases). The germline CDR1 and CDR2 sequences are LGHNA and YNFKEQ. V shed 0 bases and J shed 8 bases, with 17 bases lying between them. The CDR3 length is 16 residues. DNA for the CDR3: TGTGCCAGCAGCCAAGATCCTGGGACTCCTAGGGATGAGCAGTTCTTC. Protein sequence: CASSQDPGTPRDEQFF.

The chain is built from TRBV5-1 and TRBJ1-1, with TRBD1 identical over 7 bases. V gave up 4 bases and J gave up 0 bases; unmatched junction bases: 6. The CDR3 is 15 residues long. From germline, CDR1 is SGHRS and CDR2 YFSETQ. The CDR3 region has the DNA TGCGCCAGCAGCGTCACAGGGGTAATGAACACTGAAGCTTTCTTT. Its translation is CASSVTGVMNTEAFF.

The chain couples TRBV29-1 to TRBJ2-1; perhaps TRBD1 as D (5 bases). The V gene's germline CDR1 is SQVTM and CDR2 ANQGSEA. V was trimmed by 7 bases and J by 4 bases, leaving 5 bases between them. This CDR3 contains 10 residues. As DNA, the CDR3 is TGCAGCGGGACATACAATGAGCAGTTCTTC. As protein: CSGTYNEQFF.

The rearrangement joins TRBV19 to TRBJ1-1, with D possibly being TRBD1 (6 bases). Trimming removed 5 bases from V and 0 bases from J, with 13 bases in between. Germline CDR1 is LNHDA and CDR2 is SQIVND (reference sequence). There are 15 residues in the CDR3. The CDR3 DNA sequence: TGTGCCAGTAGTCCGGGGGGGACAATGAACACTGAAGCTTTCTTT. It encodes CASSPGGTMNTEAFF.

The rearrangement links TRBV11-2 to TRBJ2-3; D ambiguous. This CDR3 is 13 amino acids long. Per the germline V gene, CDR1 is SGHAT and CDR2 is FQNNGV. V lost 2 bases to trimming and J lost 2 bases, with 5 bases between them. The CDR3 sequence: CASSLSVTDTQYF. In DNA form, the CDR3 reads TGTGCCAGCAGCTTATCGGTCACAGATACGCAGTATTTT.

The chain combines TRBV2 with TRBJ2-7, with TRBD2 matching 8 bases. The CDR3 loop spans 15 amino acids. The junction had 4 bases not matched to a gene; V was cut back by 3 bases and J by 0 bases. Germline V gives CDR1 SNHLY, CDR2 FYNNEI. For the CDR3, the DNA is TGTGCCAGCAGTGACCCGGGGGGGAGCTCCTACGAGCAGTACTTC. It encodes CASSDPGGSSYEQYF.

This chain links TRBV29-1 with TRBJ2-7, with 9 bases lining up with TRBD1. Per the germline V gene, CDR1 is SQVTM and CDR2 is ANQGSEA. The CDR3 loop spans 12 amino acids. V dropped 4 bases and J dropped 4; count of bases not matched to a gene: 2. In DNA form, the CDR3 reads TGCAGCGTTGTAGGACAGGGGTACGAGCAGTACTTC. As protein: CSVVGQGYEQYF.

V is TRBV2 and J is TRBJ2-7, with 9 bases fitting TRBD1. The germline CDR1 and CDR2 sequences are SNHLY and FYNNEI. J lost 6 bases, V lost 0 bases, and 3 bases had no gene match. This CDR3 comprises 14 residues. The CDR3 spells CASSEAGTGLEQYF. The CDR3 DNA sequence: TGTGCCAGCAGTGAAGCCGGGACAGGGCTCGAGCAGTACTTC.

A few counts support this clone. The V gene is TRBV27, the J gene TRBJ2-2, with 9 bases aligning to TRBD1. Germline V gene lookup returns CDR1 MNHEY and CDR2 SMNVEV (reference sequence). V shed 5 bases, J shed 7 bases, and the junction held 8 bases outside the gene matches. This CDR3 has 15 residues. The CDR3: CASSLGTGMGGELFF. The CDR3 DNA is TGTGCCAGCAGTCTCGGGACAGGGATGGGCGGGGAGCTGTTTTTT.

This clone is labeled medium-sized (0.01 to 0.1%). CDR3 region: CASRGGDEKLFF. The CDR3 nucleotides are TGCGCCAGCAGGGGCGGGGATGAAAAACTGTTTTTT. This sequence joins TRBV4-1 and TRBJ1-4; D is unclear. V gave up 6 bases and J gave up 6 bases, with 8 bases separating them. Per the germline V gene, CDR1 is MGHRA and CDR2 is YSYEKL. The CDR3 sequence is 12 residues long.

Details on this clone: One end of the junction varies from germline; a read error may be responsible. The chain joins TRBV9 to TRBJ2-3; the match to TRBD2 covers 9 bases. CDR1 and CDR2 from the germline V gene are SGDLS and YYNGEE. This CDR3 has 15 amino acids. CDR3 sequence: CASSVDGTSKDTQYF. CDR3 nucleotide sequence: TGTGCCAGCAGCGTAGACGGGACTAGCAAAGATACGCAGTATTTT.

The gene calls are TRBV4-1 and TRBJ1-3, with D hard to call. Deletions cut 0 bases from V and 7 bases from J, with 4 bases between. CDR1 and CDR2 from the germline V gene are MGHRA and YSYEKL. This CDR3 is built from 12 residues. This chain's CDR3 is CASSQDLNTIYF. The CDR3 coding sequence is TGCGCCAGCAGCCAAGACCTCAACACCATATATTTT.

This clone occurred many times. The rearrangement links TRBV19 to TRBJ2-7; D not certain. V was trimmed by 1 base and J by 3 bases, leaving 7 bases between them. Germline V lookup: CDR1 LNHDA, CDR2 SQIVND (reference sequence). The CDR3 length is 13 residues. The CDR3 loop is CASSIGPDYEQYF. As DNA, the CDR3 is TGTGCCAGTAGTATAGGCCCAGACTACGAGCAGTACTTC.

The J gene is TRBJ2-1, the V gene TRBV14, with TRBD1 identical over 10 bases. Germline V lookup: CDR1 SGHDN, CDR2 FVKESK. V dropped 4 bases and J dropped 9; count of bases not matched to a gene: 12. The length of the CDR3 is 16 residues. DNA of the CDR3: TGTGCCAGCAGCCTTACCCCGACAGGGGGCTTTGGTGAGCAGTTCTTC. Protein sequence: CASSLTPTGGFGEQFF.

This rearrangement joins TRBV5-1 to TRBJ1-1, with 10 bases matching TRBD1. V gave up 4 bases and J gave up 4 bases; unmatched junction bases: 7. The CDR3 has 15 amino acids. Germline V gene sequence: CDR1 SGHRS, CDR2 YFSETQ. As DNA, the CDR3 is TGCGCCAGCAGCCCAAGACAGGGGGCGGGCACTGAAGCTTTCTTT. Translated: CASSPRQGAGTEAFF.

The chain is built from TRBV7-2 and TRBJ2-7, with a tentative D call TRBD2 (6 bases). The germline CDR1 and CDR2 sequences are SGHTA and FQGNSA. The CDR3 consists of 15 residues. The V and J ends lost 5 bases and 1 base respectively, with 15 bases between them. CDR3 in amino acids: CASSLGGPTSYEQYF. In DNA, the CDR3 is TGTGCCAGCAGCCTGGGAGGCCCGACTTCCTACGAGCAGTACTTC.